The 18 T cell receptor beta chains below come from one sample, sequenced in a study of neurological immune-mediated disorders (dated by TCRdb to the late 2010s). Library prep was done by 5' RACE. For sequencing, an Illumina HiSeq 2500 was employed. TCRdb reanalyzed the raw reads on its own, using fastp at Q25 for trimming and MiXCR for clone calling, and kept in-frame beta chains. Records with the same CDR3 protein are collapsed into one entry carrying the most frequent genes and DNA. Across this sample there are tens of thousands of distinct CDR3 sequences, with about 3.8% seen only once. The top ten clones comprise approximately 7.1% of the sample. The sample consisted of PBMCs. The receptors derive from a man aged 60 to 75 with multiple sclerosis.

The chain has TRBV6-6 and TRBJ2-1; D remains ambiguous. V lost 7 bases, J lost 0 bases, and 7 bases lay in between. The CDR3 consists of 13 residues. Per the germline V gene, CDR1 is MNHNY and CDR2 is SVGAGI (reference sequence). The CDR3 sequence is CASKADSYNEQFF. The CDR3, as DNA: TGTGCCAGCAAGGCGGACTCCTACAATGAGCAGTTCTTC.

This clonotype showed up many times. CDR3 protein: CSASPDWGYSSLKNTEAFF. Written as DNA, the CDR3 is TGCAGTGCTAGTCCCGATTGGGGTTACTCATCCCTTAAAAACACTGAAGCTTTCTTT. This sequence joins TRBV20-1 and TRBJ1-1; D gene ambiguous. The CDR3 is made up of 19 amino acids. The germline V gene has CDR1 DFQATT and CDR2 SNEGSKA (reference sequence). V shed 3 bases and J shed 2 bases, with 28 bases lying between them.

This clonotype was observed many times. This chain links TRBV10-3 with TRBJ2-1; D unresolved. The CDR3 covers 15 residues. V lost 3 bases, J lost 0 bases, and 9 bases lay in between. Germline loops: CDR1 ENHRY, CDR2 SYGVKD. CDR3 residues: CAISERASSYNEQFF. In DNA form, the CDR3 reads TGTGCCATCAGTGAACGCGCAAGCTCCTACAATGAGCAGTTCTTC.

This clonotype showed up many times. The chain employs TRBV5-1 and TRBJ1-1; 9 bases agree with TRBD1. The CDR3 loop spans 14 amino acids. The germline V gene has CDR1 SGHRS and CDR2 YFSETQ. Germline trimming cut 4 bases from V and 7 bases from J; bases unmatched to any gene: 8. The CDR3 spells CASSLGQGWNEAFF. CDR3 coding DNA: TGCGCCAGCAGCCTAGGACAGGGGTGGAATGAAGCTTTCTTT.

In its sample, this clonotype was seen many times. The CDR3 sequence is CSSSAVSNEQFF. The CDR3 DNA reads TGCAGTTCGAGCGCGGTGAGCAATGAGCAGTTCTTC. The V gene is TRBV20-1, the J gene TRBJ2-1; D gene ambiguous. The CDR3 has 12 residues. Germline CDR1 and CDR2: DFQATT and SNEGSKA (reference sequence). V lost 8 bases and J 6 bases, leaving 14 bases between the germline ends.

This clonotype was observed at least ten times. The chain carries TRBV20-1 and TRBJ1-4, with D possibly TRBD1 on 5 matching bases. The ends were cut back, 5 bases at V and 2 bases at J, with 18 bases in the middle. This CDR3 has 16 residues. Germline CDR1 DFQATT, CDR2 SNEGSKA (reference sequence). CDR3 nucleotides: TGCAGTGCTTTACCAGGGACGAGTTGGACTAATGAAAAACTGTTTTTT. As protein: CSALPGTSWTNEKLFF.

This clonotype has a count of ten or more. The genes are TRBV29-1 and TRBJ1-1, with a weak D call TRBD1 (5 bases). Germline CDR1 reads SQVTM; CDR2 reads ANQGSEA. CDR3 length: 13 residues. Between the trimmed V and J ends, which lost 3 bases and 5 bases, there was a span of 13 bases. CDR3 amino acids: CSVEVREGTEAFF. CDR3 in DNA: TGCAGCGTTGAGGTCAGGGAAGGGACTGAAGCTTTCTTT.

This clonotype was counted ten times or more. This chain uses TRBV20-1 with TRBJ2-5, with D tentatively TRBD2 (6 bases). Germline V gene lookup returns CDR1 DFQATT and CDR2 SNEGSKA (reference sequence). The V end lost 6 bases, the J end lost 8 bases, and 19 bases lay between the germline ends. This CDR3 spans 13 amino acids. CDR3 DNA sequence: TGCAGTGCCTGGGACTTCCGACAGCAAACCCAGTACTTC. It is translated as CSAWDFRQQTQYF.

As for this clonotype: One junction end does not reproduce the germline sequence, and a read error may be involved. This CDR3 is CASGLSSPRVETLYF. The CDR3 nucleotides are TGTGCTAGTGGCCTATCGAGTCCTAGGGTGGAGACCCTGTACTTC. The genes are TRBV12-5 and TRBJ2-5, with D hard to call. Germline V gene data show CDR1 as LGHNT and CDR2 as FRNRAP. This CDR3 has 15 amino acids.

This clonotype turned up a few times. This chain connects TRBV19 to TRBJ1-1; no clear D. V lost 2 bases and J lost 1, with 5 bases in between. Germline loops: CDR1 LNHDA, CDR2 SQIVND (reference sequence). The length of the CDR3 is 13 residues. This CDR3 is CASSITWNTEAFF. CDR3 DNA: TGTGCCAGTAGTATAACATGGAACACTGAAGCTTTCTTT.

This clonotype was observed many times. V and J are TRBV18 and TRBJ2-3; 12 nucleotides align to TRBD2. This CDR3 spans 15 amino acids. Germline CDR1 KGHSH, CDR2 LQKENI. V shed 3 bases and J 5 bases; nucleotides not matched to a gene: 3. The CDR3 here is CASSPWTSGVDTQYF. CDR3 nucleotides: TGTGCCAGCTCACCCTGGACTAGCGGGGTAGATACGCAGTATTTT.

This clonotype was counted at least ten times. The genes are TRBV7-8 and TRBJ1-1; D remains ambiguous. This CDR3 region has 14 residues. The germline V gene has CDR1 SGHVS and CDR2 FQNEAQ. The V and J ends lost 1 base and 5 bases respectively, with 11 bases between them. Here the CDR3 reads CASSLVAGSTEAFF. CDR3 DNA sequence: TGTGCCAGCAGCTTAGTCGCGGGATCAACTGAAGCTTTCTTT.

There are many counts of this clonotype. V is TRBV14 and J is TRBJ1-6; D not certain. From germline, CDR1 is SGHDN and CDR2 FVKESK. The CDR3 is 14 residues long. V gave up 1 base and J gave up 9 bases, with 10 bases separating them. The CDR3 DNA reads as TGTGCCAGCAGCCAAGTTCCCGGAGGTTCACCCCTCCACTTT. Translated, it gives CASSQVPGGSPLHF.

Of note for this clonotype: A much larger clone lies a single base off, so this may be a read error. The chain joins TRBV5-4 to TRBJ1-2; no definite D call. The CDR3 covers 14 residues. Germline CDR1 SGHNT, CDR2 YYREEE (reference sequence). V was cut by 4 bases and J by 4 bases, with 14 bases left in between. This CDR3 reads CASSAGRVGYGYTF. For the CDR3, the DNA is TGTGCCAGCAGCGCCGGGAGGGTAGGCTATGGCTACACCTTC. Drawing the rest from reference TRBV5-4 and TRBJ1-2, the complete variable domain is ETGVTQSPTHLIKTRGQQVTLRCSSQSGHNTVSWYQQALGQGPQFIFQYYREEENGRGNFPPRFSGLQFPNYSSELNVNALELDDSALYLCASSAGRVGYGYTFGSGTRLTVV.

This clonotype was found many times. The rearrangement links TRBV20-1 to TRBJ2-3, with D hard to call. V was trimmed by 3 bases and J by 2 bases, leaving 6 bases between them. The length of the CDR3 is 12 residues. Germline CDR1 DFQATT, CDR2 SNEGSKA (reference sequence). In DNA, the CDR3 is TGCAGTGCTAGGCCCTTCACAGATACGCAGTATTTT. Translating it yields CSARPFTDTQYF.

There are many counts of this clonotype. This chain uses TRBV18 with TRBJ1-6; D is undetermined. Germline assignment: CDR1 KGHSH and CDR2 LQKENI. V was shortened by 4 bases and J by 7 bases, with 11 bases between the two germline ends. The CDR3 is made up of 14 amino acids. The CDR3 sequence: CASSLQKLNSPLHF. The CDR3 DNA reads TGTGCCAGCTCACTACAGAAACTAAATTCACCCCTCCACTTT.

This clonotype was observed many times. One junction end disagrees with the germline gene, perhaps due to a read error. This chain joins TRBV20-1 and TRBJ2-5; perhaps TRBD2 as D (6 bases). The germline V gene has CDR1 DFQATT and CDR2 SNEGSKA (reference sequence). CDR3 size: 16 residues. For the CDR3, the DNA is TGCAGTGCCAGAGGAGGAGCCGGGGGTATTCGGGAGACCCAGTACTTC. Its translation is CSARGGAGGIRETQYF.

This clonotype was observed at least ten times. V and J are TRBV7-6 and TRBJ1-1; D remains ambiguous. CDR3 length: 14 amino acids. The V gene lost 5 bases and the J gene lost 3 bases, with 13 bases spanning the gap. Looked up from germline, CDR1 is SGHVS and CDR2 is FNYEAQ. CDR3 coding DNA: TGTGCCAGCAGCCGCAATTTCGGGGACACTGAAGCTTTCTTT. As protein: CASSRNFGDTEAFF.